The clone carrying this TCR beta chain was counted only a few times. Its target is unknown. This sample stems from a study of cytomegalovirus exposure and HLA in healthy donors. Study details: Among around 180 million T cells, an earlier analysis found 117 million unique TCR beta sequences. Findings and caveats of the study: Most TCR sequences were seen very rarely across donors, but some public TCRs occurred in many. Previous analysis showed most TCR beta V segments were productive about 87% or about 30% of the time.

Primers included in the PCR were 60 Vbeta and 13 Jbeta primers. Data came from immunoSEQ multiplex PCR; TCRdb stores just in-frame clones and leaves some out. Of about 130,000 clones in the sample, more than 80% are singletons; the top ten hold 5.5% to 7.5%. The ends lost 4 bases at V and 0 bases at J; junction bases unmatched: 6. The CDR3 loop spans 17 amino acids. The germline CDR1 and CDR2 sequences are SGHVS and FQNEAQ. The J gene is TRBJ2-1, the V gene TRBV7-8; 10 positions agree with TRBD2. What was sequenced was PBMCs. The TCR was taken from a woman aged 40 to 55 in good health and CMV-seropositive. CDR3 nucleotides: TGTGCCAGCAGCTGGGGACTAGCGTTGGGCTCCTACAATGAGCAGTTCTTC. Translating it yields CASSWGLALGSYNEQFF.